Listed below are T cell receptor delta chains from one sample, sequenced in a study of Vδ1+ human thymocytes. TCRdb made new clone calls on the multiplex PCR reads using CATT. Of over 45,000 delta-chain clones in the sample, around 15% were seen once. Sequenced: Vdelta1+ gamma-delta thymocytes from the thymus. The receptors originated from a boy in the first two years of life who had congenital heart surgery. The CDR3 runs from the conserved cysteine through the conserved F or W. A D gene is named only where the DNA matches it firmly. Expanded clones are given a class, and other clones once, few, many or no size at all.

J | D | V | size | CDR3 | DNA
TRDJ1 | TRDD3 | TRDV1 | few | CALGELVFSYWGGHTDKLIF | TGTGCTCTTGGGGAACTCGTCTTCTCGTACTGGGGAGGCCACACCGATAAACTCATCTTT
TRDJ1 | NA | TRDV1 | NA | CALGRFLTLYTDKLIF | TGTGCTCTTGGGAGGTTCCTTACCCTTTACACCGATAAACTCATCTTT
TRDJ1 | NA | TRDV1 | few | CALGEQPKRVSVGGGSRNTDKLIF | TGTGCTCTTGGGGAACAACCTAAGAGGGTATCGGTTGGTGGGGGCTCCCGAAACACCGATAAACTCATCTTT
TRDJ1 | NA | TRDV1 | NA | CALGDPTTDKLIF | TGTGCTCTTGGGGATCCAACCACCGATAAACTCATCTTT
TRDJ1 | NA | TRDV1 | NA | CALGLPPGEDTDKLIF | TGTGCTCTTGGGCTTCCGCCGGGGGAAGACACCGATAAACTCATCTTT
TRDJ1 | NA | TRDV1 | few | CALGATPQLSGPKLIF | TGTGCTCTTGGGGCCACCCCCCAGCTTTCGGGCCCTAAACTCATCTTT
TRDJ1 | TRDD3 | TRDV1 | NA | CALGERGIPDTDKLIF | TGTGCTCTTGGGGAACGCGGGATACCGGACACCGATAAACTCATCTTT
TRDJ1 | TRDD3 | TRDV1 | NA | CALGKAYRHYWGMNTDKLIF | TGTGCTCTTGGGAAGGCCTACCGCCATTACTGGGGGATGAACACCGATAAACTCATCTTT
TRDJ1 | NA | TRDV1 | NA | CALGGLFFTDKLIF | TGTGCTCTTGGGGGCTTGTTCTTTACCGATAAACTCATCTTT
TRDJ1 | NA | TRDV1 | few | CALGEIFLCLTGSNLPKLIF | TGTGCTCTTGGGGAAATCTTCCTATGCCTAACTGGGTCTAACCTTCCAAAACTCATCTTT